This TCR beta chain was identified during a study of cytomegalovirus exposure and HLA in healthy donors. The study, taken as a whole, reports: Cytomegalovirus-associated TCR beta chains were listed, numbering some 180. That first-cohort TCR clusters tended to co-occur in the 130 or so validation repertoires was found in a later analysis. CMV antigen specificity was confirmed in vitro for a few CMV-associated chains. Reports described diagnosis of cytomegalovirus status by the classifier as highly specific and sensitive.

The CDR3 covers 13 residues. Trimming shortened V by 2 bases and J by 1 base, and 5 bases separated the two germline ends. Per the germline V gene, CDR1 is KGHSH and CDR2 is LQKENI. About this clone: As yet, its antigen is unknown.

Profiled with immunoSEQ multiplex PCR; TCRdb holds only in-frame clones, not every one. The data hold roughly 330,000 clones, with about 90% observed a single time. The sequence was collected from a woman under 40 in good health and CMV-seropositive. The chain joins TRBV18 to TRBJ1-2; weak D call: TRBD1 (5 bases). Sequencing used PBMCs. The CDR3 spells CASSPDSNYGYTF. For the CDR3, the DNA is TGTGCCAGCTCACCAGACAGTAACTATGGCTACACCTTC.